The text below deals with one T cell receptor beta chain. As originally analysed: Reference gene primer amplification in the assay estimated nucleated cell counts. The data were produced by immunoSEQ multiplex PCR, yet TCRdb's version contains in-frame clones alone and is incomplete. V and J calls and clone size are those listed in that table; D and trimming were worked out from the DNA. The sample consists of roughly 72,000 clones, roughly 90% of them appearing once. This entry is derived from a study of blood T cell repertoires in COVID-19. The overall study: Samples of COVID-19 (acute and convalescent) were obtained from the United States, Italy and Spain. In each case, the material was cDNA or gDNA derived from T cells, B-cell-depleted T cells, or PBMCs.

The sequenced sample was peripheral blood. This TCR came from a human donor in a cohort sampled during active COVID-19.

CDR3 nucleotides: TGTGCCAGCAGCTTGGGGGCCCGCCCGGGGGGTGCCCAGTACTTC. This encodes CASSLGARPGGAQYF. V and J are TRBV5-6 and TRBJ2-5; 7 bases match TRBD2. This CDR3 has 15 amino acids. Losses at the gene ends were 0 bases for V and 9 bases for J; bases not matched to a gene: 11. CDR1 and CDR2 (germline): SGHDT, YYEEEE.